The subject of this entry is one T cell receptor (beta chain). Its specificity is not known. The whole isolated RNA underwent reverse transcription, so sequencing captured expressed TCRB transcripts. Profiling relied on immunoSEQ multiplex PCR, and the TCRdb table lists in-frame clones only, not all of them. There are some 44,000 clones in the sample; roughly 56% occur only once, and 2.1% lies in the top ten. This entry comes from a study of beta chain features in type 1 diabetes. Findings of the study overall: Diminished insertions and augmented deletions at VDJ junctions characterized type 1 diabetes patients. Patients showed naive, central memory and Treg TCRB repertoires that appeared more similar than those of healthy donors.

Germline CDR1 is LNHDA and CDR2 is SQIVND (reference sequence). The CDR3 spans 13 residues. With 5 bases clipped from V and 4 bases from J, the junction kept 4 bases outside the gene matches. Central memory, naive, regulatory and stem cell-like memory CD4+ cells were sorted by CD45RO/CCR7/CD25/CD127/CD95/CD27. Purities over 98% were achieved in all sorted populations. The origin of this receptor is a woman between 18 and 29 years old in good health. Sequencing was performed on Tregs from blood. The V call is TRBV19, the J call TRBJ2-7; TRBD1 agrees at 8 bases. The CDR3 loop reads CASSGDRKYEQYF. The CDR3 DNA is TGTGCCAGTAGTGGGGACAGGAAATACGAGCAGTACTTC.